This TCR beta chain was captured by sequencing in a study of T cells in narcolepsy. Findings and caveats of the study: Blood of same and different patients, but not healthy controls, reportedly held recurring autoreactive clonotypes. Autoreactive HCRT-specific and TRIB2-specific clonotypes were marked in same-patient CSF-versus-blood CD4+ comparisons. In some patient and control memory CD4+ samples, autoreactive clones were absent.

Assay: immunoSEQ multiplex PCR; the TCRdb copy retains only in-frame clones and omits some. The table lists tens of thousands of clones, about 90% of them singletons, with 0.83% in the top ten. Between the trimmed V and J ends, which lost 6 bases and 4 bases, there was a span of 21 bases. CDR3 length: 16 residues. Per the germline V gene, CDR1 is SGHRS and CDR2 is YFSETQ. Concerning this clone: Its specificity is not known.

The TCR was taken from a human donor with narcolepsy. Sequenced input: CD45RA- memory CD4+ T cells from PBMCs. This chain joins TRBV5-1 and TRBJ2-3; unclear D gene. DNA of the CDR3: TGCGCCAGCACCCCCGCTGCAGCTGTCCGCCCAGATACGCAGTATTTT. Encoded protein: CASTPAAAVRPDTQYF. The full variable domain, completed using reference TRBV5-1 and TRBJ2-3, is KAGVTQTPRYLIKTRGQQVTLSCSPISGHRSVSWYQQTPGQGLQFLFEYFSETQRNKGNFPGRFSGRQFSNSRSEMNVSTLELGDSALYLCASTPAAAVRPDTQYFGPGTRLTVL.